A selection of T cell receptor beta chains follows, all from one sample in a study of cytomegalovirus exposure and HLA in healthy donors. This table comes from immunoSEQ multiplex PCR, and its TCRdb copy is limited to in-frame clones, with some not included. The sample has about 250,000 clones, about 88% seen once; the top ten hold more than 10%. Sequencing was performed on PBMCs. Receptors were obtained from a man aged 18 to 29 in good health and CMV-seropositive. Both conserved end residues are part of each CDR3. A D gene is named only where the DNA matches it firmly. A clone size is listed for some rows: how often the clone was seen (once, few, many), or a class if it is expanded.

11	TRBJ2-7	NA	TRBV28	NA	CASSLAAVSWF	TGTGCCAGCAGTTTAGCCGCGGTCAGTTGGTTC
14	TRBJ2-7	NA	TRBV30	NA	CAWTPDLPPYEQYF	TGTGCCTGGACCCCTGACCTTCCCCCCTACGAGCAGTACTTC
12	TRBJ1-1	NA	TRBV19	NA	CASTNGGTEAFF	TGTGCCAGTACCAATGGCGGCACTGAAGCTTTCTTT
14	TRBJ1-1	NA	TRBV30	NA	CAWRTGTVNTEAFF	TGTGCCTGGAGGACCGGGACGGTGAACACTGAAGCTTTCTTT
11	TRBJ2-1	TRBD2	TRBV6-5	NA	CASRAGVGLFF	TGTGCCAGCAGAGCGGGAGTCGGGCTGTTCTTC
14	TRBJ2-2	NA	TRBV28	few	CASSLYMYTGELFF	TGTGCCAGCAGTTTATACATGTACACCGGGGAGCTGTTTTTT
13	TRBJ2-3	NA	TRBV19	NA	CASSPYGSDTQYF	TGTGCCAGTAGTCCGTACGGCTCCGATACGCAGTATTTT
14	TRBJ2-7	NA	TRBV7-2	NA	CASSLGGYSYEQYF	TGTGCCAGCAGCTTAGGAGGGTACTCCTACGAGCAGTACTTC
13	TRBJ1-2	NA	TRBV6-1	NA	CATFPGPNYGYTF	TGTGCCACATTCCCCGGGCCAAACTATGGCTACACCTTC
13	TRBJ2-3	NA	TRBV29-1	NA	CSVGQSSTDTQYF	TGCAGCGTTGGACAGAGTAGCACAGATACGCAGTATTTT
14	TRBJ2-5	NA	TRBV15	NA	CATSRDLSQETQYF	TGTGCCACCAGCAGAGATCTCAGCCAAGAGACCCAGTACTTC
11	TRBJ1-2	TRBD1	TRBV29-1	NA	CSVEQGEGYTF	TGCAGCGTTGAACAGGGGGAAGGCTACACCTTC
13	TRBJ1-5	NA	TRBV2	NA	CASSEIPEGPQHF	TGTGCCAGCAGTGAAATCCCAGAGGGGCCCCAGCATTTT
14	TRBJ1-2	NA	TRBV18	NA	CASSPGLSNYGYTF	TGTGCCAGCTCACCAGGGTTGTCTAACTATGGCTACACCTTC
12	TRBJ2-7	TRBD2	TRBV7-2	NA	CASRSGRNEQYF	TGTGCCAGCAGGAGCGGGAGGAACGAGCAGTACTTC
14	TRBJ2-7	TRBD2	TRBV9	NA	CASSIGLEGYEQYF	TGTGCCAGCAGCATAGGACTAGAGGGGTACGAGCAGTACTTC
13	TRBJ2-2	TRBD2	TRBV9	NA	CASSQGLGGELFF	TGTGCCAGCAGCCAGGGACTAGGAGGGGAGCTGTTTTTT
13	TRBJ1-2	NA	TRBV7-9	NA	CASSWRRGHGYTF	TGTGCCAGCAGCTGGAGGCGGGGGCATGGCTACACCTTC
13	TRBJ2-7	NA	TRBV6-6	NA	CASSSSLDYEQYF	TGTGCCAGCAGTTCCTCACTAGACTACGAGCAGTACTTC
17	TRBJ2-1	TRBD2	TRBV7-7	NA	CASSLSTWLAGSGEQFF	TGTGCCAGCAGCTTATCCACTTGGCTAGCGGGGTCGGGTGAGCAGTTCTTC
14	TRBJ1-2	NA	TRBV25-1	NA	CASSVAGGGYGYTF	TGTGCCAGCAGTGTGGCCGGGGGCGGCTATGGCTACACCTTC
15	TRBJ1-5	NA	TRBV5-8	once	CASSLGGNSNQPQHF	TGTGCCAGCAGCTTGGGAGGGAATAGCAATCAGCCCCAGCATTTT
14	TRBJ2-3	NA	TRBV6-5	NA	CAVTSRSSTDTQYF	TGTGCCGTAACTAGCAGATCTAGCACAGATACGCAGTATTTT
14	TRBJ1-2	TRBD1	TRBV28	NA	CASSLYDRGYGYTF	TGTGCCAGCAGTTTATATGACAGGGGCTATGGCTACACCTTC
15	TRBJ2-5	NA	TRBV2	NA	CASRTDGQQVETQYF	TGTGCCAGCAGGACGGACGGGCAGCAGGTAGAGACCCAGTACTTC
12	TRBJ2-7	NA	TRBV5-1	few	CASSSDREVQYF	TGCGCCAGCAGCTCCGACAGGGAGGTGCAGTACTTC
12	TRBJ1-2	NA	TRBV7-9	NA	CASSLDSYGYTF	TGTGCCAGCAGCTTAGACAGCTATGGCTACACCTTC
15	TRBJ2-7	TRBD1	TRBV4-1	NA	CASSQMLDRAYEQYF	TGCGCCAGCAGCCAGATGCTGGACAGGGCCTACGAGCAGTACTTC